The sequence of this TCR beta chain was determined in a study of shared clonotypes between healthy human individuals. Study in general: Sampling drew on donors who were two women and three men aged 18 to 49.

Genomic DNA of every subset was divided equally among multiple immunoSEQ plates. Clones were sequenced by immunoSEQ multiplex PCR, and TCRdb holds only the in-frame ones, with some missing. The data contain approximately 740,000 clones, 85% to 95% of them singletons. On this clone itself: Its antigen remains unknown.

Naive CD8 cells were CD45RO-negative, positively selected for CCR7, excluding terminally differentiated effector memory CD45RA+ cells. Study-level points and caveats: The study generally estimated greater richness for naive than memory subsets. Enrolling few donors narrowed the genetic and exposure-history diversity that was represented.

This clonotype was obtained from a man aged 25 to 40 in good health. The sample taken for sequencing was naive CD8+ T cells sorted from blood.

The CDR3 DNA reads TGTGCCAGCAGCTTAAGTGGGGGACAGGGTTACAATGAGCAGTTCTTC. Translated: CASSLSGGQGYNEQFF. The chain joins TRBV7-9 to TRBJ2-1; 9 nucleotides agree with TRBD1. Germline lookup yields CDR1 SEHNR and CDR2 FQNEAQ (reference sequence). Germline trimming cut 2 bases from V and 4 bases from J; bases unmatched to any gene: 6. CDR3 length: 16 amino acids.